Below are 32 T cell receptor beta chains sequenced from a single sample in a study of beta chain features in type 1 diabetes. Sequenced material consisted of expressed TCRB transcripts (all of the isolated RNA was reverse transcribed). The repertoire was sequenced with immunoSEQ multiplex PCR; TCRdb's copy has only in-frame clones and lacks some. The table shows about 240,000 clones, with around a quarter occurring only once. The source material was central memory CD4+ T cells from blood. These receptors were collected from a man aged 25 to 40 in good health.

CDR3 DNA: TGTGCCAGCAGCTCTACCGCAAGCTCCTACAATGAGCAGTTCTTC. Amino acids: CASSSTASSYNEQFF. This chain joins TRBV7-2 and TRBJ2-1; no reliable D call. CDR3 length: 15 amino acids. The ends were cut back, 4 bases at V and 0 bases at J, with 10 bases in the middle. Germline values: CDR1 SGHTA, CDR2 FQGNSA.

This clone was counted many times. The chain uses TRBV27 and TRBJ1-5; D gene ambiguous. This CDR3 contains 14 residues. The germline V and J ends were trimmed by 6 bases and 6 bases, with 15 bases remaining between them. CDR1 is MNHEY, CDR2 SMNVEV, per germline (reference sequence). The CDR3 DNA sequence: TGTGCCAGCAGGCCCGAACTTTGGGGTCAGCCCCAGCATTTT. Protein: CASRPELWGQPQHF.

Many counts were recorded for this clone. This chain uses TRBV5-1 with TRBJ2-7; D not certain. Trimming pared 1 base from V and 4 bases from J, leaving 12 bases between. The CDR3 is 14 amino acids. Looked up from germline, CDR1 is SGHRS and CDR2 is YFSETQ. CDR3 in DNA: TGCGCCAGCAGCTTGTCGGGCCAGGTGTACGAGCAGTACTTC. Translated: CASSLSGQVYEQYF.

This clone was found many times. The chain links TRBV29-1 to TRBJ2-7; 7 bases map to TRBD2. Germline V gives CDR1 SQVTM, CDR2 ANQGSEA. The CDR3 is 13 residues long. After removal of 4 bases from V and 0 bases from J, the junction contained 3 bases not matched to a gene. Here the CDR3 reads CSVVPGGSYEQYF. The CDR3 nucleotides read TGCAGCGTTGTGCCGGGGGGCTCCTACGAGCAGTACTTC.

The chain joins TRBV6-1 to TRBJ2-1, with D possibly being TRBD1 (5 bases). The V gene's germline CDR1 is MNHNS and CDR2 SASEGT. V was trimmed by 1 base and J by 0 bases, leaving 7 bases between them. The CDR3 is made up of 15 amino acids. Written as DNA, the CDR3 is TGTGCCAGCAGTGAAGGGGGCCTCTCCTACAATGAGCAGTTCTTC. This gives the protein CASSEGGLSYNEQFF.

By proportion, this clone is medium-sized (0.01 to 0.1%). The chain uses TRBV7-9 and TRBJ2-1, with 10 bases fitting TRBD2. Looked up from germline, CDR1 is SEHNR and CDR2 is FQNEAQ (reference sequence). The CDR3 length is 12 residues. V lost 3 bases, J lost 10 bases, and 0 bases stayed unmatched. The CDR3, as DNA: TGTGCCAGCAGCTTGGGACTAGCGGAGCAGTTCTTC. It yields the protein CASSLGLAEQFF.

CDR3 sequence: CASSLSGTGVNEQFF. In DNA, the CDR3 is TGTGCCAGCAGTTTGTCTGGGACAGGGGTCAATGAGCAGTTCTTC. The chain employs TRBV27 and TRBJ2-1; 10 bases match TRBD1. Trimming cost V 3 bases and J 6 bases; bases outside gene matches: 5. The CDR3 is 15 residues long. CDR1 MNHEY and CDR2 SMNVEV come from the germline V gene (reference sequence).

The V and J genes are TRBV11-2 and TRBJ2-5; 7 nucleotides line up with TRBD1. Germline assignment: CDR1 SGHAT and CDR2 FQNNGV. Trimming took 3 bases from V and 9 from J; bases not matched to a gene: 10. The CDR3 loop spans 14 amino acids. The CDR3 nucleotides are TGTGCCAGCAGCTTGGGCTTAGGAGGACAGGCCCAGTACTTC. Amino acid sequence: CASSLGLGGQAQYF.

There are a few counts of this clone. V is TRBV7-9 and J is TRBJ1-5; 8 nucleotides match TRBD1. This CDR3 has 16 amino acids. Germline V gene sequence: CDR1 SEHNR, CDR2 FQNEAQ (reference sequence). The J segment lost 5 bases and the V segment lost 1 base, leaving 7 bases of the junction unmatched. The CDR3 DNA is TGTGCCAGCAGCTTAGGGACAGGGAACTCGGATCAGCCCCAGCATTTT. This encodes CASSLGTGNSDQPQHF.

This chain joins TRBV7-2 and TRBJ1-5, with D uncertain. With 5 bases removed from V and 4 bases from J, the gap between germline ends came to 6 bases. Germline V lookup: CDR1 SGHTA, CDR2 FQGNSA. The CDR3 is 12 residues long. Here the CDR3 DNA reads TGTGCCAGCAGCCCCGAGAATCAGCCCCAGCATTTT. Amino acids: CASSPENQPQHF.

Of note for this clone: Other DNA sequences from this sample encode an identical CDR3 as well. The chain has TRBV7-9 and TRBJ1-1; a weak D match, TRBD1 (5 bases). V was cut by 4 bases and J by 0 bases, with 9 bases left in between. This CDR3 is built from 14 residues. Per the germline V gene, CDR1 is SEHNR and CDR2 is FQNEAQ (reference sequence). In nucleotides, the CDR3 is TGTGCCAGCAGCTCCGGGACCTTGAACACTGAAGCTTTCTTT. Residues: CASSSGTLNTEAFF.

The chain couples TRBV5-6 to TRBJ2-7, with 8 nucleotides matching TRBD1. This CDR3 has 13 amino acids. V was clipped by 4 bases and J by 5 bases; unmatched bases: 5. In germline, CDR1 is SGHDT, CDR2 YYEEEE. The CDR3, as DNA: TGTGCCAGCAGCCGGACAGGGCCCCACGAGCAGTACTTC. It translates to CASSRTGPHEQYF.

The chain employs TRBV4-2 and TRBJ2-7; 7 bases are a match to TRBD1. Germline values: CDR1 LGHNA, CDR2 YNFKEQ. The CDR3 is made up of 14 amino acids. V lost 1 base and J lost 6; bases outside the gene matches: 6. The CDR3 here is CASSQVGTGVEQYF. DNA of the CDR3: TGTGCCAGCAGCCAAGTAGGAACAGGGGTCGAGCAGTACTTC.

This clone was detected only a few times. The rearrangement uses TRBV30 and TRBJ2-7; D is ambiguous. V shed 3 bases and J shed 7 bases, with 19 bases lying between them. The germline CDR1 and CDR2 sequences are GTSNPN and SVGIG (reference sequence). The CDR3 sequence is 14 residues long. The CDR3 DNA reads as TGTGCCTGGAGCGACCTCGGATTTATTGGGGAGCAGTACTTC. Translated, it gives CAWSDLGFIGEQYF.

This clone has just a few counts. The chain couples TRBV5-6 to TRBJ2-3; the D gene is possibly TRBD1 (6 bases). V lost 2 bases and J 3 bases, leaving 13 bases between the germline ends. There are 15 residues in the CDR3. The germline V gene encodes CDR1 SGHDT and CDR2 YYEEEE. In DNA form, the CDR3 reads TGTGCCAGCAGCTTACGCAGGGGTCCGACAGATACGCAGTATTTT. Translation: CASSLRRGPTDTQYF.

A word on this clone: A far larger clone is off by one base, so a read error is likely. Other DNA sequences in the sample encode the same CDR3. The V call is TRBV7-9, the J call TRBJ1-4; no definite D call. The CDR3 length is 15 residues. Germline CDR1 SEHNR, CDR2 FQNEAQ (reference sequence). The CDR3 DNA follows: TGTGCAAGCAGCTTAGTTCTGCAGAGTAATGAAAAACTGTTTTTT. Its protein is CASSLVLQSNEKLFF. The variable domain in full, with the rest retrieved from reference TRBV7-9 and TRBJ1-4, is DTGVSQNPRHKITKRGQNVTFRCDPISEHNRLYWYRQTLGQGPEFLTYFQNEAQLEKSRLLSDRFSAERPKGSFSTLEIQRTEQGDSAMYLCASSLVLQSNEKLFFGSGTQLSVL.

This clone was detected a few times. The CDR3 nucleotides read TGTGCCACCTCGGACAGGGGTTTAGGTGAGCAGTTCTTC. Its translation: CATSDRGLGEQFF. The chain links TRBV11-2 to TRBJ2-1; 9 nucleotides align to TRBD1. The CDR3 has 13 amino acids. V shed 10 bases, J shed 9 bases, and the junction held 10 bases outside the gene matches. Germline-derived CDR1 and CDR2 are SGHAT and FQNNGV.

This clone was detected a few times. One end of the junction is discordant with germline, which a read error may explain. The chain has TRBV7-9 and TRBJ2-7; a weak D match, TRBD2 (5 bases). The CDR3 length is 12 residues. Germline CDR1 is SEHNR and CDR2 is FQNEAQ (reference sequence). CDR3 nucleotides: TGTGCCAGCAGCTTAAACGTCGGACTGCTGGGTTTC. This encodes CASSLNVGLLGF.

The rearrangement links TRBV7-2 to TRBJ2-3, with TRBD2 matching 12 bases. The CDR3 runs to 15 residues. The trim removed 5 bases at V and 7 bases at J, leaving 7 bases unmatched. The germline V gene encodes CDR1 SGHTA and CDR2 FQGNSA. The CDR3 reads CASSRTSGTQNTQYF. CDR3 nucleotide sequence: TGTGCCAGCAGCCGGACTAGCGGGACTCAAAATACGCAGTATTTT.

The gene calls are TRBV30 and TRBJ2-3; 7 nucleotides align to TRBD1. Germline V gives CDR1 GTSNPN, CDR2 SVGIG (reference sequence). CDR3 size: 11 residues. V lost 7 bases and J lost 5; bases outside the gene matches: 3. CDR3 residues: CASGQVDTQYF. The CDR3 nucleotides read TGTGCCTCCGGACAGGTAGATACGCAGTATTTT.

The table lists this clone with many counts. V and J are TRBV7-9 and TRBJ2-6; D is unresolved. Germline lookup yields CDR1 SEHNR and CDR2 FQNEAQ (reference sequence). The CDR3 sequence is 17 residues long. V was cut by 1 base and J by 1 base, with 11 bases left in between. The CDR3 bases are TGTGCCAGCAGCTTAGAGGCCAGTCGGTCTGGGGCCAACGTCCTGACTTTC. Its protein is CASSLEASRSGANVLTF.

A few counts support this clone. The CDR3 protein is CSVERSEKLFF. The CDR3 nucleotides are TGCAGCGTTGAACGTTCGGAAAAACTGTTTTTT. The V call is TRBV29-1, the J call TRBJ1-4; no definite D call. V lost 2 bases to trimming and J lost 8 bases, with 6 bases between them. The germline V gene encodes CDR1 SQVTM and CDR2 ANQGSEA. The CDR3 totals 11 residues.

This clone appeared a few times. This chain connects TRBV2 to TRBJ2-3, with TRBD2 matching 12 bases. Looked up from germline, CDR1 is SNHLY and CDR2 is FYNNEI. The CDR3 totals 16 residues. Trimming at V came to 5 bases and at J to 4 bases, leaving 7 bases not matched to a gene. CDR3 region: CASSRRTSGAPDTQYF. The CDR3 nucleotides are TGTGCCAGCAGTAGGAGGACTAGCGGGGCCCCAGATACGCAGTATTTT.

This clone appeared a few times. The CDR3, as DNA: TGTGCCAGCAGCGTAGTAACAGGGCTCAATGAGCAGTTCTTC. Translated: CASSVVTGLNEQFF. J is TRBJ2-1 and V is TRBV9; possibly TRBD1 for D (6 bases). V lost 0 bases to trimming and J lost 6 bases, with 10 bases between them. The CDR3 runs 14 residues. CDR1 is SGDLS, CDR2 YYNGEE, per germline. Filled out from reference TRBV9 and TRBJ2-1, the complete variable domain reads DSGVTQTPKHLITATGQRVTLRCSPRSGDLSVYWYQQSLDQGLQFLIQYYNGEERAKGNILERFSAQQFPDLHSELNLSSLELGDSALYFCASSVVTGLNEQFFGPGTRLTVL.

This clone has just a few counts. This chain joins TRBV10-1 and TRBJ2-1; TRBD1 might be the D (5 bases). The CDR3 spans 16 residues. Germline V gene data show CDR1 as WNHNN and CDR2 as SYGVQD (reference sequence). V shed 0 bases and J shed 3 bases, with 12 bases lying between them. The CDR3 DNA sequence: TGCGCCAGCAGTGAGTCGGGCAGGGAAGACTACAATGAGCAGTTCTTC. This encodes CASSESGREDYNEQFF.

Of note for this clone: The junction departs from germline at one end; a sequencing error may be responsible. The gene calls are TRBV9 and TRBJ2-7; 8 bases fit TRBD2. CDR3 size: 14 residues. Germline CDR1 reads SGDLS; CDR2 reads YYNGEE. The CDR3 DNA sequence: TGTGCCAGCAGCCCCCGGACTAGCTCCCACGAGCAGTACTTC. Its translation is CASSPRTSSHEQYF.

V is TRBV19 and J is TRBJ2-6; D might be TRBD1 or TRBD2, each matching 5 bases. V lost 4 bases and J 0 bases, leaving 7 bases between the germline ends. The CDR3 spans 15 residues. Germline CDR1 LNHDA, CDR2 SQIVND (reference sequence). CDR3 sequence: CASSKGTSGANVLTF. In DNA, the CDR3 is TGTGCCAGTAGTAAGGGGACCTCTGGGGCCAACGTCCTGACTTTC.

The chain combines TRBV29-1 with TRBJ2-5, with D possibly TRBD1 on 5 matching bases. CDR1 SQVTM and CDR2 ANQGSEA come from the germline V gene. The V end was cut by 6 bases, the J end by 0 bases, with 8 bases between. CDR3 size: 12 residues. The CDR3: CSVGQDQETQYF. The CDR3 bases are TGCAGCGTCGGACAAGACCAAGAGACCCAGTACTTC.

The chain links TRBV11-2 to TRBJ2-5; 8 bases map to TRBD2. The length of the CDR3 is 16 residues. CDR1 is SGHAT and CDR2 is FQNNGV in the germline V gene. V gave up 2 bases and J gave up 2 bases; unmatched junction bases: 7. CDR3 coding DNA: TGTGCCAGCAGCTTACTGGGACTAGGGGCTCAAGAGACCCAGTACTTC. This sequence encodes CASSLLGLGAQETQYF.

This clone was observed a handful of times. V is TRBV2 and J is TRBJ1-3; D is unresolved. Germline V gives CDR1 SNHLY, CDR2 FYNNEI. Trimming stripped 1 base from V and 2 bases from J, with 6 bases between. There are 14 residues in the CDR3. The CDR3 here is CASSEGRAGNTIYF. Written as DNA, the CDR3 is TGTGCCAGCAGTGAAGGGAGAGCTGGAAACACCATATATTTT.

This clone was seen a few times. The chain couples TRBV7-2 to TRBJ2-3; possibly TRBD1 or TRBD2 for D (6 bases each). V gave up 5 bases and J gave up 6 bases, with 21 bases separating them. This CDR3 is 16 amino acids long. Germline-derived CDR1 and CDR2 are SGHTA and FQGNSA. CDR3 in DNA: TGTGCCAGCAGCCCAGCGTCCGGGAGAGGGGGGGATACGCAGTATTTT. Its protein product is CASSPASGRGGDTQYF.

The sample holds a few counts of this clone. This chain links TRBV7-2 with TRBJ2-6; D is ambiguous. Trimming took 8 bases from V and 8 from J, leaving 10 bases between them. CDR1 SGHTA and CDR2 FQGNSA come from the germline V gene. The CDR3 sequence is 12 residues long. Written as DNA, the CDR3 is TGTGCCAGCGCGTTCGGGCCCAACGTCCTGACTTTC. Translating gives CASAFGPNVLTF. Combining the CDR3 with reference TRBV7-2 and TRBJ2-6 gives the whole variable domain GAGVSQSPSNKVTEKGKDVELRCDPISGHTALYWYRQSLGQGLEFLIYFQGNSAPDKSGLPSDRFSAERTGGSVSTLTIQRTQQEDSAVYLCASAFGPNVLTFGAGSRLTVL.